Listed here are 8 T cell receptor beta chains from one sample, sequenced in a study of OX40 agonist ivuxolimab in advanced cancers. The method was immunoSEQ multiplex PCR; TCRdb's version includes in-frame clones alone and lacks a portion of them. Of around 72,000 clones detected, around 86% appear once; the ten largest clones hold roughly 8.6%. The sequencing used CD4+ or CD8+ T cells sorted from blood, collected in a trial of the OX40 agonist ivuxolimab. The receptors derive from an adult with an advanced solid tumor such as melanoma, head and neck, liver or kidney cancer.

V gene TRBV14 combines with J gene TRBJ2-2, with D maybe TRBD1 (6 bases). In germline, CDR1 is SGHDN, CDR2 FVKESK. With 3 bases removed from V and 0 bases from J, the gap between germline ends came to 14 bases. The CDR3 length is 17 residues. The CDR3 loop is CASSQKLWTANTGELFF. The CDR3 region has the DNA TGTGCCAGCAGCCAGAAACTTTGGACAGCGAACACCGGGGAGCTGTTTTTT.

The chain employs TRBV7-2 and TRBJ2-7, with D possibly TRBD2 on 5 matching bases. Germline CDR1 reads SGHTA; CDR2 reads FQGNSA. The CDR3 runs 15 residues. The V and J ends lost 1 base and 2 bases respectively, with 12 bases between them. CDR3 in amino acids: CASSLEEGKPYEQYF. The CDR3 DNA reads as TGTGCCAGCAGCTTAGAAGAGGGAAAGCCCTACGAGCAGTACTTC.

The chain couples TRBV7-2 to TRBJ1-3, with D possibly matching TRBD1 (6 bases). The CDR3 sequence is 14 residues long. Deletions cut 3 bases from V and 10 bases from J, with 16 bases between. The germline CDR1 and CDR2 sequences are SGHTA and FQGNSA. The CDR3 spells CASSFGSNRGTIYF. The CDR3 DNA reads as TGTGCCAGCAGCTTTGGGTCAAATAGGGGGACCATATATTTT.

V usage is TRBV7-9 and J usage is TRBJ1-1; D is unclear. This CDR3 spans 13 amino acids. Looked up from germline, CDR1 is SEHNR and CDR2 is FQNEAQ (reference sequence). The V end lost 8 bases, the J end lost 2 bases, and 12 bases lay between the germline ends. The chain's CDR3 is CASQQMQNTEAFF. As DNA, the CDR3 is TGTGCCAGCCAGCAGATGCAAAACACTGAAGCTTTCTTT.

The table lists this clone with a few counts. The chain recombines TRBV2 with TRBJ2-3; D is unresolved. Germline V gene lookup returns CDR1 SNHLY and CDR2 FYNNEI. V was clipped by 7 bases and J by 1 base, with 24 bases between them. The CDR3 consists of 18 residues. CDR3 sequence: CASTVSSTGPTRTDTQYF. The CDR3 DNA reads TGTGCCAGCACCGTTTCTTCTACCGGGCCGACACGCACAGATACGCAGTATTTT.

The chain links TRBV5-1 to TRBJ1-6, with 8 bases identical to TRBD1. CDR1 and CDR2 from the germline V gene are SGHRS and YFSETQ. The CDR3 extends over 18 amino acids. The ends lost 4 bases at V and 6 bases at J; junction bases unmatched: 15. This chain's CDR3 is CASSRDRIGQGLNSPLHF. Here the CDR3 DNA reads TGCGCCAGCAGCCGCGACAGAATTGGACAGGGCCTTAATTCACCCCTCCACTTT.

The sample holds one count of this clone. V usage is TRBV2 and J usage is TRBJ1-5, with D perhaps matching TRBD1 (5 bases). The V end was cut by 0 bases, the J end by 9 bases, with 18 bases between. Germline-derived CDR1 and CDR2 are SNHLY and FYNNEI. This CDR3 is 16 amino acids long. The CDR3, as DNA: TGTGCCAGCAGTGAAGCGCTTAAGGGGAGGGGTGGGCCCCAGCATTTT. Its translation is CASSEALKGRGGPQHF.

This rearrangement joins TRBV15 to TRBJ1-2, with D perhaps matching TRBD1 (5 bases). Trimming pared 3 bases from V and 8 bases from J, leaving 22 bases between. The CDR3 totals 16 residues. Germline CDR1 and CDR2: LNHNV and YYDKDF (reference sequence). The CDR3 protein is CATSRDNQRASYGYTF. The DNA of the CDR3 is TGTGCCACCAGCAGGGACAATCAGAGGGCATCCTACGGCTACACCTTC. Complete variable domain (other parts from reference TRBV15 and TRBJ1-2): DAMVIQNPRYQVTQFGKPVTLSCSQTLNHNVMYWYQQKSSQAPKLLFHYYDKDFNNEADTPDNFQSRRPNTSFCFLDIRSPGLGDTAMYLCATSRDNQRASYGYTFGSGTRLTVV.